The subject of this entry is one T cell receptor (beta chain). Antigen unknown. The entry originates in a study of T-cell memory formation after mild COVID-19. Study outcomes and limitations: Detection of some responders pre-infection suggested pre-existing cross-reactive memory T cells participated. Clones which contracted sat mainly in CM and EM if CD4+, and in EMRA if CD8+. Contracting clones from day 15 to 85 showed balanced CD4/CD8; later expanders favored CD4+.

From 5'RACE with constant-segment primers came TCR alpha and TCR beta cDNA libraries that carried sample barcodes and UMIs. One entry per CDR3 protein results from TCRdb running MiXCR on the 5' RACE reads. Among more than 350,000 distinct CDR3 sequences listed, roughly 20% were seen once. Material: PBMCs or a T cell subset sorted from them (not recorded which). This receptor was taken from an adult woman who had mild COVID-19 (a few samples of this study predate the infection). Cell type and time point are not known.

This CDR3 is CATSRTSGPKFTDTQYF. The DNA for the CDR3 is TGTGCCACCAGTCGGACTAGCGGGCCGAAATTCACAGATACGCAGTATTTT. This chain joins TRBV24-1 and TRBJ2-3, with TRBD2 identical over 11 bases. The germline CDR1 and CDR2 sequences are KGHDR and SFDVKD. The CDR3 extends over 17 amino acids. J lost 2 bases, V lost 6 bases, and 9 bases had no gene match.